Shown below are 14 T cell receptor beta chains from a single sample sequenced in a study of blood T cell repertoires in COVID-19. Clones were sequenced by immunoSEQ multiplex PCR, and TCRdb holds only the in-frame ones, with some missing. Among fewer than 100,000 clones listed, 90% were seen once. The sample consisted of peripheral blood. Receptor source: a woman at least 80 years old with acute or convalescent COVID-19.

This rearrangement joins TRBV5-1 to TRBJ2-7, with D possibly being TRBD2 (6 bases). The germline CDR1 and CDR2 sequences are SGHRS and YFSETQ. The CDR3 sequence is 17 residues long. Between the trimmed V and J ends, which lost 0 bases and 0 bases, there was a span of 16 bases. CDR3 loop: CASSLGMGGTSSYEQYF. As DNA, the CDR3 is TGCGCCAGCAGCTTGGGTATGGGAGGTACGAGCTCCTACGAGCAGTACTTC.

Regarding this clone: One end of the junction varies from germline; a read error may be responsible. The rearrangement uses TRBV28 and TRBJ2-1; D is perhaps TRBD2 (6 bases). Germline CDR1 is MDHEN and CDR2 is SYDVKM. The CDR3 has 17 amino acids. In DNA, the CDR3 is TGTGCCAGCAGCTCGCCATTGGCCCGGGACTCCCACAATGAGCAGTTCTTC. Translated, it gives CASSSPLARDSHNEQFF. The full variable domain, with the rest looked up from reference TRBV28 and TRBJ2-1, is DVKVTQSSRYLVKRTGEKVFLECVQDMDHENMFWYRQDPGLGLRLIYFSYDVKMKEKGDIPEGYSVSREKKERFSLILESASTNQTSMYLCASSSPLARDSHNEQFFGPGTRLTVL.

The genes are TRBV7-6 and TRBJ1-5; D possibly corresponds to TRBD1 (5 bases). The CDR3 consists of 13 residues. Germline-derived CDR1 and CDR2 are SGHVS and FNYEAQ. The ends were cut back, 1 base at V and 5 bases at J, with 6 bases in the middle. In DNA form, the CDR3 reads TGTGCCAGCAGCTTAGAAGGGGATCAGCCCCAGCATTTT. This gives the protein CASSLEGDQPQHF.

The CDR3 sequence: CASSPAGAGGTGELFF. CDR3 coding DNA: TGTGCCAGCAGCCCCGCCGGAGCAGGGGGTACCGGGGAGCTGTTTTTT. The chain recombines TRBV7-3 with TRBJ2-2; 7 positions match TRBD1. From germline, CDR1 is SGHTA and CDR2 FQGTGA. The trim removed 5 bases at V and 5 bases at J, leaving 11 bases unmatched. There are 16 residues in the CDR3. The variable domain in full, with the rest retrieved from reference TRBV7-3 and TRBJ2-2, is GAGVSQTPSNKVTEKGKYVELRCDPISGHTALYWYRQSLGQGPEFLIYFQGTGAADDSGLPNDRFFAVRPEGSVSTLKIQRTERGDSAVYLCASSPAGAGGTGELFFGEGSRLTVL.

The chain employs TRBV28 and TRBJ2-7, with 11 bases matching TRBD1. CDR1 is MDHEN, CDR2 SYDVKM, per germline. V shed 6 bases and J 0 bases; nucleotides not matched to a gene: 4. This CDR3 spans 15 amino acids. The CDR3 bases are TGTGCCAGCAGGATGGGGACAGGGGGCTCCTACGAGCAGTACTTC. It codes for CASRMGTGGSYEQYF.

This chain joins TRBV27 and TRBJ2-3; D is unresolved. CDR3 length equals 17 residues. Germline V CDR1 and CDR2: MNHEY, SMNVEV (reference sequence). V lost 4 bases to trimming and J lost 1 base, with 18 bases between them. The CDR3 spells CASSSLRLESGTDTQYF. In DNA, the CDR3 is TGTGCCAGCAGTTCCCTGAGGTTAGAATCTGGCACAGATACGCAGTATTTT.

The chain has TRBV14 and TRBJ2-7; perhaps TRBD1 as D (5 bases). V was clipped by 1 base and J by 3 bases, with 13 bases between them. The CDR3 loop spans 15 amino acids. Per germline, CDR1 SGHDN and CDR2 FVKESK. Here the CDR3 reads CASSQGGPVFYEQYF. DNA of the CDR3: TGTGCCAGCAGCCAAGGGGGCCCTGTCTTCTACGAGCAGTACTTC.

The chain links TRBV3-1 (or the pseudogene TRBV3-2) to TRBJ1-5, with 8 bases matching TRBD1. The CDR3 loop spans 15 amino acids. V lost 4 bases to trimming and J lost 1 base; unmatched junction nucleotides: 3. CDR1 and CDR2 from the germline V gene are LGHDT and YNNKEL (reference sequence). The CDR3 DNA reads as TGTGCCAGCAGCCGGACAGGGTCAAGCAATCAGCCCCAGCATTTT. Residues: CASSRTGSSNQPQHF.

The chain employs TRBV6-5 and TRBJ1-1; no clear D gene. V shed 7 bases and J shed 4 bases, with 13 bases lying between them. The CDR3 spans 13 residues. Germline V gene data show CDR1 as MNHEY and CDR2 as SVGAGI. CDR3 DNA sequence: TGTGCCAGCACCTTTGGGAGGAGCACTGAAGCTTTCTTT. Residues: CASTFGRSTEAFF.

The DNA of the CDR3 is TGTGCCAGCAGCTCCCCCAGGGCAGGGGGCCACGAGCAGTACTTC. This sequence encodes CASSSPRAGGHEQYF. The rearrangement links TRBV7-9 to TRBJ2-7; TRBD1 matches 8 bases. V shed 4 bases and J 5 bases; nucleotides not matched to a gene: 10. The germline V gene has CDR1 SEHNR and CDR2 FQNEAQ (reference sequence). The CDR3 runs to 15 residues.

The V call is TRBV19, the J call TRBJ1-2; perhaps TRBD1 as D (5 bases). This CDR3 is 14 amino acids long. Trimming removed 3 bases from V and 6 bases from J, with 14 bases in between. CDR1 is LNHDA, CDR2 SQIVND, per germline (reference sequence). CDR3 loop: CASSIPGRIHGYTF. Here the CDR3 DNA reads TGTGCCAGTAGTATCCCAGGGAGGATCCATGGCTACACCTTC.

This chain connects TRBV7-3 to TRBJ1-3; TRBD1 aligns across 9 bases. This CDR3 contains 16 residues. J lost 1 base, V lost 1 base, and 2 bases had no gene match. Germline CDR1 and CDR2: SGHTA and FQGTGA. The CDR3 nucleotides read TGTGCCAGCAGCTTAAAGGGGACAGGGTCTGGAAACACCATATATTTT. Its protein product is CASSLKGTGSGNTIYF.

This chain joins TRBV12-5 and TRBJ2-1; 9 positions agree with TRBD1. CDR1 is LGHNT, CDR2 FRNRAP, per germline. J was trimmed by 7 bases and V by 4 bases; bases with no gene match: 17. The CDR3 contains 18 residues. The CDR3 DNA follows: TGTGCTAGTGGTTCCACCCCCGGGACAGGGATTATTGGGAATGAGCAGTTCTTC. It translates to CASGSTPGTGIIGNEQFF.

The V and J genes are TRBV5-1 and TRBJ2-4; weak D call: TRBD2 (6 bases). V shed 2 bases and J shed 0 bases, with 9 bases lying between them. Germline V gene data show CDR1 as SGHRS and CDR2 as YFSETQ. This CDR3 is 15 amino acids long. CDR3 sequence (DNA): TGCGCCAGCAGCTTAGGCGGGGTAGCCAAAAACATTCAGTACTTC. Encoded protein: CASSLGGVAKNIQYF.